This T cell receptor (beta chain) is drawn from a study of T cell repertoires in aging, cancer and after chemotherapy. Whole-study results and caveats: Compared with age-matched healthy donors, untreated hematological or solid cancer patients showed higher blood TCR clonality.

Note on this clonotype: The antigen remains undetermined.

TCR beta rearrangements were amplified from peripheral blood genomic DNA. A mixed TRB-A/B primer pool amplified rearranged TRB by multiplex touch-down PCR. TCRdb re-called the multiplex PCR reads with MiXCR, one entry per CDR3 protein. The sample has some 1,800 distinct CDR3 sequences, about 34% seen once. V lost 1 base and J 3 bases, leaving 19 bases between the germline ends. The CDR3 sequence is 17 residues long. CDR1 is LGHNT and CDR2 is FRNRAP in the germline V gene. Sequenced sample: blood. The source of this sequence is a human donor with a solid tumor. This chain uses TRBV12-5 with TRBJ2-7; maybe TRBD1 (6 bases). The chain's CDR3 is CASGLAIKTGNSYEQYF. In DNA form, the CDR3 reads TGTGCTAGTGGTTTGGCGATAAAAACAGGGAACAGCTACGAGCAGTACTTC.